This TCR beta chain was identified in a study of identifying expanded T cells in peripheral blood. The repertoire was sequenced with immunoSEQ multiplex PCR; TCRdb's copy has only in-frame clones and lacks some. The sample holds approximately 94,000 clones, 80% to 90% seen once. The CDR3 is 13 amino acids. CDR1 and CDR2 from the germline V gene are LNHDA and SQIVND (reference sequence). The trim removed 9 bases at V and 5 bases at J, leaving 6 bases unmatched. Sequencing used blood. V usage is TRBV19 and J usage is TRBJ2-7, with 11 nucleotides matching TRBD2. The sequence came from a person aged 18 to 75 in good health. The CDR3 is CASKNSGRDEQYF. The CDR3 region has the DNA TGTGCCAGCAAGAATAGCGGGAGGGACGAGCAGTACTTC.